This T cell receptor beta chain comes out of a study of blood T cell repertoires in COVID-19. This CDR3 region has 14 residues. Trimming stripped 6 bases from V and 2 bases from J, with 14 bases between. CDR1 is SGHNT, CDR2 YYREEE, per germline (reference sequence). Sequencing used immunoSEQ multiplex PCR; TCRdb keeps in-frame clones, though not all of them. The table includes some 100,000 clones, 80% to 95% detected once. The TCR comes from a man aged 45 to 65 with active COVID-19. What was sequenced was peripheral blood. This sequence joins TRBV5-4 and TRBJ1-2, with D tentatively TRBD1 (5 bases). The CDR3 DNA reads TGTGCCAGCACCCTTCGCGGGGCGAACTATGGCTACACCTTC. It translates to CASTLRGANYGYTF.